Below, 22 T cell receptor beta chains from the same sample are listed, as sequenced in a study of CXCR3-negative and CXCR3-positive naive CD8 T cells. In preparing the TRB cDNA libraries, 5' RACE with UMI labels was used. TCRdb re-analyzed the 5' RACE reads; it lists each CDR3 protein once, without DNA. The record lists 46,000 or so distinct CDR3 sequences, of which the ten most abundant hold over 2%. Sequencing input: naive CXCR3- CD8+ T cells from blood. Stated subset: CD45RO-CCR7+CD27+CD95- naive CD8+ T cells lacking CXCR3 (TNR3-). These receptors originate from a human donor in good health. Some clones in this sample may be carry-over from other donors' samples.

The J gene is TRBJ2-7, the V gene TRBV2. The CDR3 is made up of 15 amino acids. CDR1 is SNHLY and CDR2 is FYNNEI in the germline V gene. CDR3: CASSEYRGLTYEQYF.

The chain has TRBV7-2 and TRBJ1-1; TCRdb's D call, TRBD1, is unchecked because there is no DNA. Germline V CDR1 and CDR2: SGHTA, FQGNSA. The CDR3 has 13 residues. The CDR3 reads CASSFRTFSEAFF.

The chain is built from TRBV6-4 and TRBJ2-3; the D call from TCRdb, TRBD2, cannot be confirmed without DNA. This CDR3 region has 15 residues. Looked up from germline, CDR1 is MRHNA and CDR2 is SNTAGT. CDR3 protein: CASSEGASGTDTQYF.

The chain joins TRBV15 to TRBJ2-3; TCRdb outputs TRBD1, but without DNA this stays unchecked. Germline V lookup: CDR1 LNHNV, CDR2 YYDKDF (reference sequence). The CDR3 loop spans 16 amino acids. The CDR3 region is CATSRSRQAYTDTQYF.

The rearrangement joins TRBV7-6 to TRBJ2-5; TCRdb picks TRBD2, but there is no DNA to check that call. Germline CDR1 and CDR2: SGHVS and FNYEAQ. This CDR3 spans 15 amino acids. CDR3 sequence reads: CASSLAGGGDWTQYF. The variable domain in full, with the rest retrieved from reference TRBV7-6 and TRBJ2-5, is GAGVSQSPRYKVTKRGQDVALRCDPISGHVSLYWYRQALGQGPEFLTYFNYEAQQDKSGLPNDRFSAERPEGSISTLTIQRTEQRDSAMYRCASSLAGGGDWTQYFGPGTRLLVL.

The chain employs TRBV7-9 and TRBJ2-1; the TCRdb D gene call, TRBD2, has no DNA to confirm it. CDR1 is SEHNR, CDR2 FQNEAQ, per germline (reference sequence). The length of the CDR3 is 16 residues. The CDR3: CASSSPELAGHNEQFF. Combining the CDR3 with reference TRBV7-9 and TRBJ2-1 gives the whole variable domain DTGVSQNPRHKITKRGQNVTFRCDPISEHNRLYWYRQTLGQGPEFLTYFQNEAQLEKSRLLSDRFSAERPKGSFSTLEIQRTEQGDSAMYLCASSSPELAGHNEQFFGPGTRLTVL.

The chain carries TRBV23-1 and TRBJ2-7; TCRdb selects TRBD2, and the lack of DNA leaves this call unchecked. TRBV23-1 is an open reading frame, and its role is uncertain. This CDR3 comprises 17 residues. Here the CDR3 reads CASSQQSAGKWAYEQYF.

The chain recombines TRBV7-3 with TRBJ2-5. The germline gives CDR1 SGHTA, CDR2 FQGTGA. This CDR3 has 16 amino acids. The CDR3 spells CASSLSGGYSPETQYF.

The V and J genes are TRBV20-1 and TRBJ1-2; the TCRdb D gene call, TRBD1, has no DNA to confirm it. The CDR3 extends over 16 amino acids. Germline lookup yields CDR1 DFQATT and CDR2 SNEGSKA (reference sequence). The CDR3 is CSARGGLWTEGWGYTF.

V and J are TRBV7-9 and TRBJ2-7. CDR3 size: 13 residues. CDR1 is SEHNR, CDR2 FQNEAQ, per germline (reference sequence). The chain's CDR3 is CAIEDLSSYEQYF.

This sequence joins TRBV18 and TRBJ2-3; TCRdb gives TRBD2 as the D gene, but with no DNA this cannot be confirmed. The CDR3 sequence is 15 residues long. Germline values: CDR1 KGHSH, CDR2 LQKENI. The chain's CDR3 is CASSPSTEEGDTQYF. The complete variable domain, with remaining parts taken from reference TRBV18 and TRBJ2-3, reads NAGVMQNPRHLVRRRGQEARLRCSPMKGHSHVYWYRQLPEEGLKFMVYLQKENIIDESGMPKERFSAEFPKEGPSILRIQQVVRGDSAAYFCASSPSTEEGDTQYFGPGTRLTVL.

The rearrangement joins TRBV10-3 to TRBJ1-1; checking the TCRdb D call of TRBD1 is not possible without DNA. CDR3 length: 14 residues. Looked up from germline, CDR1 is ENHRY and CDR2 is SYGVKD. The chain's CDR3 is CAISESGARTEAFF.

The rearrangement joins TRBV6-6 to TRBJ1-2; the D call of TRBD1 rests on TCRdb alone, since no DNA is present to check it. The CDR3 has 14 residues. CDR1 MNHNY and CDR2 SVGAGI come from the germline V gene (reference sequence). This chain's CDR3 is CASSPPWDRVFATF.

The V gene is TRBV4-1, the J gene TRBJ1-6; the D call of TRBD1 rests on TCRdb alone, since no DNA is present to check it. Germline V gene sequence: CDR1 MGHRA, CDR2 YSYEKL. The CDR3 has 15 residues. The CDR3 here is CASSQGGQINSPLHF.

The chain joins TRBV7-3 to TRBJ1-3; with no DNA, the TCRdb D assignment of TRBD1 cannot be verified. Germline V lookup: CDR1 SGHTA, CDR2 FQGTGA. CDR3 size: 16 residues. This CDR3 reads CASSLTPGGYGNTIYF.

This chain connects TRBV10-3 to TRBJ1-5; TCRdb's assignment of TRBD1 cannot be checked, as there is no DNA. The CDR3 is 12 residues long. Germline CDR1 is ENHRY and CDR2 is SYGVKD. The CDR3 reads CAFSTGNQPQHF.

V is TRBV7-6 and J is TRBJ2-1. The CDR3 spans 15 residues. The germline gives CDR1 SGHVS, CDR2 FNYEAQ. CDR3 protein: CASSLTGSSYNEQFF.

The genes are TRBV9 and TRBJ2-2; TCRdb designates TRBD2, a call that cannot be tested without DNA. Germline values: CDR1 SGDLS, CDR2 YYNGEE. This CDR3 spans 16 amino acids. The CDR3 spells CASSVGAGGSTGELFF.

V is TRBV5-1 and J is TRBJ2-5; TCRdb designates TRBD1, a call that cannot be tested without DNA. This CDR3 is built from 16 residues. CDR1 SGHRS and CDR2 YFSETQ come from the germline V gene. CDR3 protein: CASSSGDRGLGETQYF.

The chain's CDR3 is CASSTPRLAGGFSSYNEQFF. The chain uses TRBV7-2 and TRBJ2-1; TCRdb proposes TRBD2, but this gene call is untestable without DNA. Germline V lookup: CDR1 SGHTA, CDR2 FQGNSA. The CDR3 consists of 20 residues.

The chain combines TRBV6-6 with TRBJ1-2; the D call from TCRdb, TRBD1, cannot be confirmed without DNA. This CDR3 has 12 residues. CDR1 and CDR2 (germline): MNHNY, SVGAGI (reference sequence). CDR3 protein: CASSTGGYGYTF.

The chain employs TRBV4-3 and TRBJ2-1; TCRdb designates TRBD1, a call that cannot be tested without DNA. The germline V gene has CDR1 LGHNA and CDR2 YSLEER. The CDR3 consists of 17 residues. The CDR3: CASSQDRGTGYYNEQFF.